This TCR beta chain stems from a study of type 1 regulatory T cells. As for the study in general: This in vitro CD4 product, T-allo10, is enriched for Tr1 cells and alloantigen-specific.

Points from the study as a whole: Compared with non-Tr1 cells, Tr1 cells showed a narrower TCR repertoire.

On this clonotype itself: Its matching antigen is unknown.

TCRdb independently ran MiXCR on the reads; one entry per CDR3 protein. The sample has about 65,000 distinct CDR3 sequences, 49% seen once; the top ten hold less than 2.5%. This receptor was taken from a human donor in good health. Sequencing was done on a sample of cultured non-Tr1 T cells, either the whole culture or a sorted T cell fraction (not recorded which).

CDR3 sequence reads: CAISESINTEAFF. The CDR3 nucleotides are TGTGCCATCAGTGAGTCGATAAACACTGAAGCTTTCTTT. The chain combines TRBV10-3 with TRBJ1-1; D is unclear. CDR1 and CDR2 (germline): ENHRY, SYGVKD. The length of the CDR3 is 13 residues. Trimming left V 0 bases short and J 2 bases short, with 4 bases between.